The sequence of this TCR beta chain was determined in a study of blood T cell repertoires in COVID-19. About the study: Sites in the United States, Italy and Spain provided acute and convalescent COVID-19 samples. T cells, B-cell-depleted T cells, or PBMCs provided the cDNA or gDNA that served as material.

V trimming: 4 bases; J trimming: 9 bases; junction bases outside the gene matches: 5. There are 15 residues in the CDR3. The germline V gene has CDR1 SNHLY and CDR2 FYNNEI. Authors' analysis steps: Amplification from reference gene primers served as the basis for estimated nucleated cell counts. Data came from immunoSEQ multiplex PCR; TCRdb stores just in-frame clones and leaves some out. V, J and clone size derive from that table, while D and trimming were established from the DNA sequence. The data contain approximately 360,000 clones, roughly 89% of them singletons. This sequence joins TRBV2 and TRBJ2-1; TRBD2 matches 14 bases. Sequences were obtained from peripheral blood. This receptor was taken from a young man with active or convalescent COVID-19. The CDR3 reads CASSGRLAGGSEQFF. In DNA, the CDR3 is TGTGCCAGCAGTGGACGACTAGCGGGGGGGAGTGAGCAGTTCTTC.